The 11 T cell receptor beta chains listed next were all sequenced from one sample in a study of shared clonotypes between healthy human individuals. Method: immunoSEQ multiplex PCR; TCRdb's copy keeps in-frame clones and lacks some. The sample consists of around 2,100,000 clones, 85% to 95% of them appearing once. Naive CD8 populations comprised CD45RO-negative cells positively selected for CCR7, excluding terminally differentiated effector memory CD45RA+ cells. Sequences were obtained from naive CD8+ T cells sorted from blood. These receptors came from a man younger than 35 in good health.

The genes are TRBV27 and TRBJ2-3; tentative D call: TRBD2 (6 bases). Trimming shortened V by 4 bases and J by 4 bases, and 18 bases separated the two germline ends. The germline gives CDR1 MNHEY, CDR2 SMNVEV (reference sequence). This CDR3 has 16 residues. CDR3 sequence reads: CASSSAGVTSPDTQYF. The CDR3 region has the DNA TGTGCCAGCAGTTCCGCAGGAGTCACTAGCCCAGATACGCAGTATTTT.

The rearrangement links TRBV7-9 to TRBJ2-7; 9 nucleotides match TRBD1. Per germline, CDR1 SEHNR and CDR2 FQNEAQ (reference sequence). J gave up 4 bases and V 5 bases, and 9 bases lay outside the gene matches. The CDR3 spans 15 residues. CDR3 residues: CASSDPTGGLYEQYF. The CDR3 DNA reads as TGTGCCAGCAGCGACCCGACAGGGGGACTATACGAGCAGTACTTC.

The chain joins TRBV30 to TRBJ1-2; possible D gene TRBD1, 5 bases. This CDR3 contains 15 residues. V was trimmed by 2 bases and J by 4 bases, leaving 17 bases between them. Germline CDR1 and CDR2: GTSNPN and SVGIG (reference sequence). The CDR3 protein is CAWSWDLDGAYGYTF. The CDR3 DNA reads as TGTGCCTGGAGTTGGGACCTCGACGGGGCCTATGGCTACACCTTC.

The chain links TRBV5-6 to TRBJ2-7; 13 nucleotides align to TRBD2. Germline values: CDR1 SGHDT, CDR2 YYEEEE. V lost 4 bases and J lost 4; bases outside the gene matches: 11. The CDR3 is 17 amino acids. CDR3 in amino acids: CASSPYGLAGARYEQYF. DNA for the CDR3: TGTGCCAGCAGCCCCTACGGACTAGCGGGAGCTAGATACGAGCAGTACTTC.

The CDR3 protein is CASSYTTGARTEAFF. CDR3 in DNA: TGTGCCAGCAGCTATACGACAGGGGCTCGCACTGAAGCTTTCTTT. The chain carries TRBV13 and TRBJ1-1; 8 bases map to TRBD1. This CDR3 spans 15 amino acids. Looked up from germline, CDR1 is PRHDT and CDR2 is FYEKMQ (reference sequence). V was pared by 4 bases and J by 4 bases, with 8 bases of the junction left unmatched. The variable domain in full, with the rest retrieved from reference TRBV13 and TRBJ1-1, is AAGVIQSPRHLIKEKRETATLKCYPIPRHDTVYWYQQGPGQDPQFLISFYEKMQSDKGSIPDRFSAQQFSDYHSELNMSSLELGDSALYFCASSYTTGARTEAFFGQGTRLTVV.

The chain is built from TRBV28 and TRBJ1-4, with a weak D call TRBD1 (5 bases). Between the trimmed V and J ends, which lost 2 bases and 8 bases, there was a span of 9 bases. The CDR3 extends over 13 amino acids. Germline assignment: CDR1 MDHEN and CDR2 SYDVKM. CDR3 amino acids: CASSLRGREKLFF. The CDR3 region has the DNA TGTGCCAGCAGTTTAAGGGGTCGAGAAAAACTGTTTTTT. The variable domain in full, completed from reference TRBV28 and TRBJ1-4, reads DVKVTQSSRYLVKRTGEKVFLECVQDMDHENMFWYRQDPGLGLRLIYFSYDVKMKEKGDIPEGYSVSREKKERFSLILESASTNQTSMYLCASSLRGREKLFFGSGTQLSVL.

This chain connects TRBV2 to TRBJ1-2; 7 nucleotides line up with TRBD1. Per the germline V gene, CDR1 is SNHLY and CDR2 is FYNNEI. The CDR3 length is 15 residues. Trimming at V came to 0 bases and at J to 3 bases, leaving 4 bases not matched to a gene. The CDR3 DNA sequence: TGTGCCAGCAGTGAAGCGGGGGACAGCTACTATGGCTACACCTTC. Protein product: CASSEAGDSYYGYTF.

The DNA of the CDR3 is TGTGCCTGGAGTGTACTTTGGGGGGGGCCAGCAGATACGCAGTATTTT. Translation gives CAWSVLWGGPADTQYF. The chain joins TRBV30 to TRBJ2-3; maybe TRBD2 (7 bases). Germline V CDR1 and CDR2: GTSNPN, SVGIG (reference sequence). The CDR3 is 16 residues long. V was shortened by 0 bases and J by 4 bases, with 17 bases between the two germline ends.

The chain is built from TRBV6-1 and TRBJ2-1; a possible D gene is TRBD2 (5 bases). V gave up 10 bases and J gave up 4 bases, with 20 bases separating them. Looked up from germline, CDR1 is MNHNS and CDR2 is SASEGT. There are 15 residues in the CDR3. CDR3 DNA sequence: TGTGCCACCTGGCAACCGGGATCCCAATACAATGAGCAGTTCTTC. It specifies CATWQPGSQYNEQFF.

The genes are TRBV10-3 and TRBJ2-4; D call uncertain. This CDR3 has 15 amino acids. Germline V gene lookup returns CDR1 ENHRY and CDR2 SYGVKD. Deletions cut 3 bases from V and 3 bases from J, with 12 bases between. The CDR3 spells CAISENRFDKNIQYF. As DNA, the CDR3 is TGTGCCATCAGTGAAAATAGATTCGACAAAAACATTCAGTACTTC.

This CDR3 is CASSFRTSGKNREQFF. The DNA of the CDR3 is TGTGCCAGCAGCTTCCGGACTAGCGGGAAGAATAGGGAGCAGTTCTTC. V is TRBV9 and J is TRBJ2-1; 12 positions agree with TRBD2. Germline values: CDR1 SGDLS, CDR2 YYNGEE. The trim removed 4 bases at V and 10 bases at J, leaving 12 bases unmatched. This CDR3 comprises 16 residues.